This TCR beta chain derives from a study of T cell responses to AZD1222 COVID-19 vaccine. About the research overall: Whether given at about 4 or about 12 weeks, second doses were pooled.

Profiling relied on immunoSEQ multiplex PCR, and the TCRdb table lists in-frame clones only, not all of them. Counted here are about 110,000 clones, around 84% occurring once; the ten biggest clones make up 3% to 4%. As concerns this clone: Its target is unknown.

Study conclusions and caveats: The study identified only six AZD1222 recipients as seropositive at baseline. Receipt of two AZD1222 doses was followed by a rise in Spike-specific TCR breadth and depth. Unmutated variant regions are reportedly targeted by nearly half of spike-specific TCRs.

V was clipped by 4 bases and J by 2 bases, with 9 bases between them. The germline CDR1 and CDR2 sequences are MDHEN and SYDVKM. CDR3 size: 13 residues. Sequenced here: peripheral blood, sampled on day 0 of AZD1222 vaccination. This receptor was taken from an adult in good health. This chain links TRBV28 with TRBJ2-7; the D gene is possibly TRBD1 (5 bases). CDR3 sequence reads: CASSSQGTYEQYF. The CDR3 DNA reads TGTGCCAGCAGTTCCCAGGGTACCTACGAGCAGTACTTC.